Detailed here is one T cell receptor (beta chain). These data come from a study of monozygotic twins with inflammatory bowel disease. The RNA usage for each TCR library was approximately 3.5 ug of total RNA. A template switching step added UMIs, each with a 6-nucleotide sample barcode. One entry per CDR3 protein, without DNA, is what TCRdb gives after re-calling the 5' RACE reads. The sample has approximately 40,000 distinct CDR3 sequences. Unsorted whole blood yielded the total RNA, with T cells left unselected. The CDR3 runs to 15 residues. Germline V gives CDR1 MDHEN, CDR2 SYDVKM. The TCR was taken from a human donor with ulcerative colitis or Crohn's disease, or a healthy co-twin of an affected twin (not recorded which). The gene calls are TRBV28 and TRBJ1-6; checking the TCRdb D call of TRBD1 is not possible without DNA. Sample: blood. CDR3 residues: CASSGAGRRNSPLHF.